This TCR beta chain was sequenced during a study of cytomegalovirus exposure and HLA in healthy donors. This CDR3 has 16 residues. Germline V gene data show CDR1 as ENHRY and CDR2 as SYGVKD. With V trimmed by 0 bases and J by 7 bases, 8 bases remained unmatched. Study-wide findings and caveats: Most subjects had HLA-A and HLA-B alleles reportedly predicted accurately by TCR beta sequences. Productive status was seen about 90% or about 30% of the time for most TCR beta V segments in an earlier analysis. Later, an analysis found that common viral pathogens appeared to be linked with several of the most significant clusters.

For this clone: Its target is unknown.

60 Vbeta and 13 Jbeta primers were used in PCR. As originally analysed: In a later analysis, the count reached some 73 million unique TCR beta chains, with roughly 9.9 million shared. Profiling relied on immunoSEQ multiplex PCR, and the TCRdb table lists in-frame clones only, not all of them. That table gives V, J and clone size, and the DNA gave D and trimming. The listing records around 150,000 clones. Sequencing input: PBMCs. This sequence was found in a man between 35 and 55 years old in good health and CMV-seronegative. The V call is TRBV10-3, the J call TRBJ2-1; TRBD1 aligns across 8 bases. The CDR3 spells CAISESIWQGANEQFF. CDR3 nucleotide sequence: TGTGCCATCAGTGAGTCGATCTGGCAGGGGGCAAATGAGCAGTTCTTC.